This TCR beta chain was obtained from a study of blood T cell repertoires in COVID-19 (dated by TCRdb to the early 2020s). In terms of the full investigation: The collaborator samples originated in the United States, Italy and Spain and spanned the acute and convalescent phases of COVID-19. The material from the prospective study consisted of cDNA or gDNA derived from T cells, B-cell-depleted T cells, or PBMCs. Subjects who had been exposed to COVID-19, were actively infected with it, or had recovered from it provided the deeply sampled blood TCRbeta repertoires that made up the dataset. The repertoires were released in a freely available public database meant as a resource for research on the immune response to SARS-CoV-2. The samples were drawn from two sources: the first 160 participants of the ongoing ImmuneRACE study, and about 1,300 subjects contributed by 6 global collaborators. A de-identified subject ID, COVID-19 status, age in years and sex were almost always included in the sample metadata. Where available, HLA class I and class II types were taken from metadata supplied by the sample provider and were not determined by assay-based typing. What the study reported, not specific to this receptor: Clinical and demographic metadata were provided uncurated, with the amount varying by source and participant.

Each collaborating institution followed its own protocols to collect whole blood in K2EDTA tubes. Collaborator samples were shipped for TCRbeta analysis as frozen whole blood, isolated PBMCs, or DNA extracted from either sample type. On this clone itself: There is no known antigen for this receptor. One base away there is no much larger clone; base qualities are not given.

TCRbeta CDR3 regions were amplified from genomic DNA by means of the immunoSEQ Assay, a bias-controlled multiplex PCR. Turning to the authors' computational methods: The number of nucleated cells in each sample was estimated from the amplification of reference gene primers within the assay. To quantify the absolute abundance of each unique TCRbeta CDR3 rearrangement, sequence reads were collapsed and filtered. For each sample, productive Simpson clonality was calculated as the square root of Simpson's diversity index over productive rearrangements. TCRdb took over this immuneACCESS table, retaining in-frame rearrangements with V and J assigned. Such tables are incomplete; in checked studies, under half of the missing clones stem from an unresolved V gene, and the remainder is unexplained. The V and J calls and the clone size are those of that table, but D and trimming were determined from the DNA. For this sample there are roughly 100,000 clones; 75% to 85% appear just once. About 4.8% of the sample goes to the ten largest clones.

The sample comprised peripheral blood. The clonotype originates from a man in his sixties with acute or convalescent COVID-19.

This receptor carries the CDR3 CASSPRNYLTYNEQFF. The nucleotide sequence reads TGTGCCAGCAGCCCCCGTAACTACTTAACCTACAATGAGCAGTTCTTC. The chain is assembled from TRBV3-1 (or the pseudogene TRBV3-2) and TRBJ2-1, with the D gene not confidently named. The germline V gene (reference sequence) sets CDR1 to LGHDT and CDR2 to YNNKEL. The junction shows trimming of 4 bases on V and 2 bases on J, plus 15 bases between the germline ends. Including cysteine and phenylalanine, the CDR3 has 16 amino acids. Only the CDR3 part of the read is kept: 48 bases, read in frame from the first base.